These 22 T cell receptor beta chains originate from one sample sequenced in a study of beta chain features in type 1 diabetes. As every portion of the isolated RNA was reverse transcribed, the sequencing read expressed TCRB transcripts. Data came from immunoSEQ multiplex PCR; TCRdb stores just in-frame clones and leaves some out. The repertoire has approximately 250,000 clones, about 14% of them found once; the top ten carry about 0.027%. Specimen: naive CD4+ T cells from blood. These receptors originate from a woman aged 35 to 49 in good health.

The rearrangement links TRBV5-1 to TRBJ2-3; 8 bases match TRBD2. The length of the CDR3 is 18 residues. Looked up from germline, CDR1 is SGHRS and CDR2 is YFSETQ. V shed 2 bases, J shed 1 base, and the junction held 12 bases outside the gene matches. The CDR3 nucleotides are TGCGCCAGCAGCTTACAACTATTAGCGGGGAGCGGCACAGATACGCAGTATTTT. This codes for CASSLQLLAGSGTDTQYF.

The rearrangement joins TRBV11-2 to TRBJ2-7, with D possibly TRBD1 on 6 matching bases. The CDR3 contains 15 residues. Germline-derived CDR1 and CDR2 are SGHAT and FQNNGV. V lost 1 base and J 4 bases, leaving 14 bases between the germline ends. This chain's CDR3 is CASSLVGAIWYEQYF. The CDR3 DNA sequence: TGTGCCAGCAGCTTAGTGGGGGCTATTTGGTACGAGCAGTACTTC.

This clone was counted only a few times. CDR3 DNA sequence: TGTGCCAGCAGTCTCGAAACCGGACAGGGGGGAGCTAACTATGGCTACACCTTC. Amino acids: CASSLETGQGGANYGYTF. This sequence joins TRBV27 and TRBJ1-2, with TRBD1 matching over 10 bases. The J segment lost 0 bases and the V segment lost 5 bases, leaving 12 bases of the junction unmatched. From germline, CDR1 is MNHEY and CDR2 SMNVEV (reference sequence). The CDR3 is 18 residues long.

The V gene is TRBV2, the J gene TRBJ2-1, with 7 nucleotides matching TRBD1. This CDR3 is built from 13 residues. Trimming removed 7 bases from V and 7 bases from J; junction bases left unmatched: 7. The germline gives CDR1 SNHLY, CDR2 FYNNEI. The chain's CDR3 is CASNRQGGNEQFF. DNA of the CDR3: TGTGCCAGCAACAGACAGGGCGGGAATGAGCAGTTCTTC.

This clone appeared a few times. The rearrangement uses TRBV19 and TRBJ1-2, with a tentative D call TRBD1 (6 bases). V was shortened by 4 bases and J by 5 bases, with 11 bases between the two germline ends. The CDR3 covers 13 residues. Germline V gene data show CDR1 as LNHDA and CDR2 as SQIVND (reference sequence). The CDR3: CASSRRTAYGYTF. The CDR3, as DNA: TGTGCCAGTAGTAGGCGGACAGCTTATGGCTACACCTTC.

This clone occurred a few times. CDR3 protein: CATPSGDRRYEQYF. In nucleotides, the CDR3 is TGTGCTACTCCCTCCGGGGACAGACGATACGAGCAGTACTTC. The J gene is TRBJ2-7, the V gene TRBV12-5; 7 bases are a match to TRBD1. This CDR3 region has 14 residues. The trim removed 10 bases at V and 4 bases at J, leaving 13 bases unmatched. Germline V gives CDR1 LGHNT, CDR2 FRNRAP.

This clone was seen a handful of times. DNA for the CDR3: TGCAGCGGCGTCAGGGGCGGGAACACTGAAGCTTTCTTT. Translation: CSGVRGGNTEAFF. V is TRBV29-1 and J is TRBJ1-1; maybe TRBD1 (6 bases). The CDR3 spans 13 residues. CDR1 is SQVTM, CDR2 ANQGSEA, per germline. V dropped 7 bases and J dropped 1 base, with 13 bases sitting between them.

The genes are TRBV6-6 and TRBJ2-7, with D perhaps matching TRBD2 (7 bases). The germline V gene encodes CDR1 MNHNY and CDR2 SVGAGI (reference sequence). CDR3 length: 14 amino acids. The ends were cut back, 2 bases at V and 11 bases at J, with 19 bases in the middle. The CDR3 region has the DNA TGTGCCAGCAGTTACCCGGGGGGCGGGCGAGGGAAGTACTTC. It yields the protein CASSYPGGGRGKYF.

The genes are TRBV11-2 and TRBJ2-7; D gene unclear. Per germline, CDR1 SGHAT and CDR2 FQNNGV. The V gene lost 0 bases and the J gene lost 2 bases, with 11 bases spanning the gap. This CDR3 is 15 amino acids long. The DNA for the CDR3 is TGTGCCAGCAGCTTAGATATGTCACTGGCCTACGAGCAGTACTTC. Amino acid sequence: CASSLDMSLAYEQYF.

This clone has just a few counts. The chain is built from TRBV4-3 and TRBJ1-2; D perhaps matches TRBD1 (6 bases). This CDR3 contains 16 residues. Trimming removed 0 bases at V and 7 bases at J, with 18 bases between. Germline CDR1 LGHNA, CDR2 YSLEER. This CDR3 reads CASSQDPDTGYRGYTF. CDR3 DNA sequence: TGCGCCAGCAGCCAAGATCCGGATACAGGGTATCGTGGCTACACCTTC.

This clone has only a few counts. This chain connects TRBV18 to TRBJ2-7; no firm D call. The CDR3 has 14 residues. V was pared by 1 base and J by 0 bases, with 7 bases between. The germline gives CDR1 KGHSH, CDR2 LQKENI. In nucleotides, the CDR3 is TGTGCCAGCTCACCACTTTCCGGCTCCTACGAGCAGTACTTC. Translation gives CASSPLSGSYEQYF.

There are a few counts of this clone. The rearrangement links TRBV6-4 to TRBJ2-1; 9 bases are a match to TRBD2. Looked up from germline, CDR1 is MRHNA and CDR2 is SNTAGT. The CDR3 extends over 14 amino acids. J lost 10 bases, V lost 5 bases, and 9 bases had no gene match. The CDR3 DNA reads TGTGCCAGCAGTCTTGAGCGGGGGGATCGGGAGCAGTTCTTC. Residues: CASSLERGDREQFF.

This chain links TRBV7-9 with TRBJ1-2, with a tentative D call TRBD1 (6 bases). V was trimmed by 5 bases and J by 4 bases, leaving 17 bases between them. The CDR3 consists of 15 residues. The germline V gene has CDR1 SEHNR and CDR2 FQNEAQ (reference sequence). CDR3 protein: CASSVSPQGGYGYTF. The DNA of the CDR3 is TGTGCCAGCAGCGTCTCCCCACAGGGCGGCTATGGCTACACCTTC. The variable domain in full, completed from reference TRBV7-9 and TRBJ1-2, reads DTGVSQNPRHKITKRGQNVTFRCDPISEHNRLYWYRQTLGQGPEFLTYFQNEAQLEKSRLLSDRFSAERPKGSFSTLEIQRTEQGDSAMYLCASSVSPQGGYGYTFGSGTRLTVV.

This clone was detected only a few times. The rearrangement joins TRBV18 to TRBJ2-1; 8 bases align to TRBD2. Per the germline V gene, CDR1 is KGHSH and CDR2 is LQKENI. The CDR3 extends over 14 amino acids. The V and J ends lost 3 bases and 9 bases, in that order; junction bases with no gene match: 7. CDR3 sequence: CASSPPGGPGEQFF. DNA for the CDR3: TGTGCCAGCTCACCCCCGGGGGGGCCCGGTGAGCAGTTCTTC.

This clone was seen more than once but under ten times. The rearrangement uses TRBV29-1 and TRBJ2-1; TRBD2 matches 12 bases. This CDR3 spans 14 amino acids. Looked up from germline, CDR1 is SQVTM and CDR2 is ANQGSEA. V dropped 7 bases and J dropped 9; count of bases not matched to a gene: 10. CDR3 nucleotide sequence: TGCAGCGCTCGAGGGCTAGCGGGGGGGGCTGAGCAGTTCTTC. It yields the protein CSARGLAGGAEQFF.

The chain has TRBV28 and TRBJ2-7; 11 bases map to TRBD2. The length of the CDR3 is 19 residues. Germline V lookup: CDR1 MDHEN, CDR2 SYDVKM. V was clipped by 3 bases and J by 1 base; unmatched bases: 14. The CDR3 spells CASSFLLSLAGGGSYEQYF. The CDR3 nucleotides read TGTGCCAGCAGTTTTCTTCTATCGCTAGCGGGGGGAGGGTCCTACGAGCAGTACTTC.

The J gene is TRBJ2-3, the V gene TRBV5-1; D is perhaps TRBD2 (6 bases). Trimming took 4 bases from V and 1 from J, leaving 10 bases between them. Germline V gene data show CDR1 as SGHRS and CDR2 as YFSETQ. This CDR3 spans 14 amino acids. The CDR3 here is CASSRGTGTDTQYF. The CDR3 coding sequence is TGCGCCAGCAGCCGCGGGACGGGCACAGATACGCAGTATTTT.

The J gene is TRBJ2-1, the V gene TRBV5-1; D may be TRBD2 (5 bases). CDR1 and CDR2 (germline): SGHRS, YFSETQ. V lost 4 bases to trimming and J lost 1 base, with 12 bases between them. The CDR3 consists of 15 residues. The DNA for the CDR3 is TGCGCCAGCAGCACCCTTGGAGGATCCTACAATGAGCAGTTCTTC. Residues: CASSTLGGSYNEQFF. The complete variable domain, with remaining parts taken from reference TRBV5-1 and TRBJ2-1, reads KAGVTQTPRYLIKTRGQQVTLSCSPISGHRSVSWYQQTPGQGLQFLFEYFSETQRNKGNFPGRFSGRQFSNSRSEMNVSTLELGDSALYLCASSTLGGSYNEQFFGPGTRLTVL.

The V call is TRBV6-5, the J call TRBJ1-1; 8 bases are a match to TRBD1. The trim removed 5 bases at V and 11 bases at J, leaving 4 bases unmatched. The CDR3 contains 11 residues. Germline V lookup: CDR1 MNHEY, CDR2 SVGAGI. The CDR3 DNA is TGTGCCAGCAGTCAGGGGGCTGGGGCTTTCTTT. It yields the protein CASSQGAGAFF.

This chain joins TRBV10-3 and TRBJ1-1; 8 positions agree with TRBD1. Germline CDR1 and CDR2: ENHRY and SYGVKD. The ends lost 6 bases at V and 2 bases at J; junction bases unmatched: 8. This CDR3 is 15 amino acids long. The CDR3 sequence: CAIRTLGQVNTEAFF. The CDR3 DNA reads as TGTGCCATCAGGACCCTGGGACAGGTAAACACTGAAGCTTTCTTT.

This clone was seen a few times. The chain carries TRBV14 and TRBJ2-7; D perhaps matches TRBD1 (5 bases). The CDR3 contains 15 residues. V gave up 3 bases and J gave up 1 base, with 13 bases separating them. Germline V CDR1 and CDR2: SGHDN, FVKESK. CDR3 nucleotide sequence: TGTGCCAGCAGCCATCCCCAGGGCTGGTCCTACGAGCAGTACTTC. Its translation is CASSHPQGWSYEQYF. The entire variable domain, with the rest obtained from reference TRBV14 and TRBJ2-7, is as follows: EAGVTQFPSHSVIEKGQTVTLRCDPISGHDNLYWYRRVMGKEIKFLLHFVKESKQDESGMPNNRFLAERTGGTYSTLKVQPAELEDSGVYFCASSHPQGWSYEQYFGPGTRLTVT.

The genes are TRBV19 and TRBJ2-2; 8 bases fit TRBD2. The CDR3 totals 17 residues. Germline V gives CDR1 LNHDA, CDR2 SQIVND (reference sequence). The V and J ends lost 3 bases and 2 bases, in that order; junction bases with no gene match: 8. The CDR3 spells CASSIRPAGVNTGELFF. CDR3 in DNA: TGTGCCAGTAGTATTCGACCAGCGGGGGTAAACACCGGGGAGCTGTTTTTT.